What follows are 3 T cell receptor beta chains derived from one specimen sequenced in a study of cytomegalovirus exposure and HLA in healthy donors. The PCR contained 60 Vbeta and 13 Jbeta primers. Produced via immunoSEQ multiplex PCR; TCRdb's table is partial and in-frame only. The sample lists 150,000 or so clones, 73% occurring once. The sequenced sample consisted of PBMCs. These receptors were obtained from a woman aged 18-29 years in good health and CMV-seronegative.

V usage is TRBV18 and J usage is TRBJ2-3; D remains ambiguous. The CDR3 sequence is 12 residues long. Trimming pared 3 bases from V and 5 bases from J, leaving 6 bases between. The germline CDR1 and CDR2 sequences are KGHSH and LQKENI. The CDR3 loop is CASSPPRDTQYF. The DNA for the CDR3 is TGTGCCAGCTCACCCCCCCGAGATACGCAGTATTTT.

This chain links TRBV6-1 with TRBJ1-3; TRBD1 is a possible D gene (6 bases). Germline V gives CDR1 MNHNS, CDR2 SASEGT. This CDR3 spans 15 amino acids. Trimming took off 1 base at V and 4 bases at J, with 11 bases between the two ends. The CDR3 spells CASSEGTVLGNTIYF. The DNA of the CDR3 is TGTGCCAGCAGTGAAGGGACAGTACTAGGAAACACCATATATTTT.

This sequence joins TRBV27 and TRBJ1-2; 7 bases are a match to TRBD1. Germline V gives CDR1 MNHEY, CDR2 SMNVEV (reference sequence). CDR3 length equals 13 residues. Trimming took 3 bases from V and 8 from J; bases not matched to a gene: 6. The CDR3 nucleotides are TGTGCCAGCAGTTTTTCAGGGGGACGGGGCTACACCTTC. As protein: CASSFSGGRGYTF.